This is a list of T cell receptor beta chains from one sample in a study of blood T cell repertoires in COVID-19. Clones were read by immunoSEQ multiplex PCR, and TCRdb kept only the in-frame ones, dropping some. The table lists roughly 150,000 clones, more than 65% of them singletons, with roughly 10% in the top ten. The sequenced sample was peripheral blood. The source of these receptors is an elderly woman with active or convalescent COVID-19. Both conserved end residues are part of each CDR3. Each record gives: D gene, clone size, J gene, V gene, CDR3 DNA, CDR3 protein. A D gene is named only where the DNA matches it firmly. Clone size is shown for a subset of rows, as once, few, many or a class of expanded clone.

d_call: -; clone_size: few; j_call: TRBJ1-3; v_call: TRBV28; cdr3_nt: TGTGCCAGCAGTTCACATCGGACAAATGGAAACACCATATATTTT; cdr3_aa: CASSSHRTNGNTIYF
d_call: -; clone_size: once; j_call: TRBJ2-1; v_call: TRBV10-1; cdr3_nt: TGCGCCAGCAGCCTGAGCGCCAAGGAGCAGTTCTTC; cdr3_aa: CASSLSAKEQFF
d_call: -; clone_size: -; j_call: TRBJ1-1; v_call: TRBV28; cdr3_nt: TGTGCCAGCGGGCGCAGGGTGAACACTGAAGCTTTCTTT; cdr3_aa: CASGRRVNTEAFF
d_call: TRBD2; clone_size: -; j_call: TRBJ2-1; v_call: TRBV5-1; cdr3_nt: TGCGCCAGCAGCTTCGGGACTACCCCGCACAATGAGCAGTTCTTC; cdr3_aa: CASSFGTTPHNEQFF
d_call: -; clone_size: -; j_call: TRBJ2-7; v_call: TRBV10-3; cdr3_nt: TGTGCCATCAGTGAGCAAACTGACGGGGCCTACGAGCAGTACTTC; cdr3_aa: CAISEQTDGAYEQYF
d_call: -; clone_size: -; j_call: TRBJ1-2; v_call: TRBV27; cdr3_nt: TGTGCCAGCAGTTTAGCCAGGGCAAGCGGCTACACCTTC; cdr3_aa: CASSLARASGYTF
d_call: TRBD1; clone_size: -; j_call: TRBJ2-5; v_call: TRBV5-1; cdr3_nt: TGCGCCAGCAGTTTTGGGACAGGGGGCGTGGACCAAGAGACCCAGTACTTC; cdr3_aa: CASSFGTGGVDQETQYF
d_call: TRBD1; clone_size: -; j_call: TRBJ1-4; v_call: TRBV7-8; cdr3_nt: TGTGCCAGCATCGACAGGGTTAGACCAACTAATGAAAAACTGTTTTTT; cdr3_aa: CASIDRVRPTNEKLFF
d_call: TRBD2; clone_size: -; j_call: TRBJ2-3; v_call: TRBV4-1; cdr3_nt: TGCGCCAGCAGCCAATACGGACTAGCGGGAGGGCCGGATACGCAGTATTTT; cdr3_aa: CASSQYGLAGGPDTQYF
d_call: TRBD2; clone_size: -; j_call: TRBJ2-3; v_call: TRBV28; cdr3_nt: TGTGCCAGCAGTGGGGGACTAGGCGGGAGCCTAAGCACAGATACGCAGTATTTT; cdr3_aa: CASSGGLGGSLSTDTQYF
d_call: -; clone_size: -; j_call: TRBJ1-2; v_call: TRBV20-1; cdr3_nt: TGCAGTGCTAGTCGGGTGAGGGGGGGCTACACCTTC; cdr3_aa: CSASRVRGGYTF
d_call: TRBD1; clone_size: -; j_call: TRBJ1-3; v_call: TRBV7-3; cdr3_nt: TGTGCCAGCAGCTTAACGGGGACAGGCTCTGGAAACACCATATATTTT; cdr3_aa: CASSLTGTGSGNTIYF
d_call: TRBD2; clone_size: -; j_call: TRBJ2-1; v_call: TRBV6-4; cdr3_nt: TGTGCCAGCAGTGCTGGTGAGCGGGAGGGCCGGCACGAGCAGTTCTTC; cdr3_aa: CASSAGEREGRHEQFF
d_call: TRBD1; clone_size: -; j_call: TRBJ2-5; v_call: TRBV7-2; cdr3_nt: TGTGCCAGCAGCGCAAGGACAGGCCCCGGGACCCAGTACTTC; cdr3_aa: CASSARTGPGTQYF
d_call: -; clone_size: -; j_call: TRBJ2-1; v_call: TRBV6-2/TRBV6-3; cdr3_nt: TGTGCCAGCAGCTCATCGCGGGGTTCCTACAATGAGCAGTTCTTC; cdr3_aa: CASSSSRGSYNEQFF
d_call: TRBD1; clone_size: once; j_call: TRBJ2-3; v_call: TRBV6-6; cdr3_nt: TGTGCCAGCAGTCGGGGGCAGACAGGGGTGACAGATACGCAGTATTTT; cdr3_aa: CASSRGQTGVTDTQYF
d_call: -; clone_size: -; j_call: TRBJ1-3; v_call: TRBV2; cdr3_nt: TGTGCCACTGCCCAGGGGAATGGAAACACCATATATTTT; cdr3_aa: CATAQGNGNTIYF
d_call: -; clone_size: -; j_call: TRBJ1-2; v_call: TRBV24-1; cdr3_nt: TGTGCCACGAGTGGCGGGAGTAACTATGGCTACACCTTC; cdr3_aa: CATSGGSNYGYTF
d_call: -; clone_size: -; j_call: TRBJ2-7; v_call: TRBV5-4; cdr3_nt: TGTGCCAGCAGCTTGTCCACAGGGACCGAGCAGTACTTC; cdr3_aa: CASSLSTGTEQYF
d_call: TRBD1; clone_size: -; j_call: TRBJ2-5; v_call: TRBV30; cdr3_nt: TGTGCCTGGACCCGGACAGGGGGGGATGAGACCCAGTACTTC; cdr3_aa: CAWTRTGGDETQYF
d_call: -; clone_size: -; j_call: TRBJ1-2; v_call: TRBV5-4; cdr3_nt: TGTGCCAGCAGCACACAACAGGGATTCTATGGCTACACCTTC; cdr3_aa: CASSTQQGFYGYTF
d_call: TRBD2; clone_size: -; j_call: TRBJ2-5; v_call: TRBV5-1; cdr3_nt: TGCGCCAGCAGCTTGGGACTAGCGGATCAAGAGACCCAGTACTTC; cdr3_aa: CASSLGLADQETQYF
d_call: TRBD2; clone_size: -; j_call: TRBJ2-7; v_call: TRBV15; cdr3_nt: TGTGCCACCAGCAGAGATTTGGCTAGCGGGGCCCACGAGCAGTACTTC; cdr3_aa: CATSRDLASGAHEQYF
d_call: TRBD2; clone_size: -; j_call: TRBJ2-1; v_call: TRBV5-1; cdr3_nt: TGCGCCAGCAGCTTGTATGCCGAACTAGCGGGGGCGGGGAATGAGCAGTTCTTC; cdr3_aa: CASSLYAELAGAGNEQFF
d_call: TRBD1; clone_size: -; j_call: TRBJ1-6; v_call: TRBV7-8; cdr3_nt: TGTGCCAGCAGCACACATAGAGGGGGCTCACCCCTCCACTTT; cdr3_aa: CASSTHRGGSPLHF
d_call: -; clone_size: -; j_call: TRBJ2-6; v_call: TRBV6-5; cdr3_nt: TGTGCCAGCAGTTACGACAGCTCTGGGGCCAACGTCCTGACTTTC; cdr3_aa: CASSYDSSGANVLTF
d_call: TRBD1; clone_size: -; j_call: TRBJ1-5; v_call: TRBV6-1; cdr3_nt: TGTGCCAGTGGACAGGAGTATAGCAATCAGCCCCAGCATTTT; cdr3_aa: CASGQEYSNQPQHF
d_call: TRBD1; clone_size: -; j_call: TRBJ1-1; v_call: TRBV5-1; cdr3_nt: TGCGCCAGCAGGGGGGACAGTTCGAACACTGAAGCTTTCTTT; cdr3_aa: CASRGDSSNTEAFF
d_call: -; clone_size: -; j_call: TRBJ2-1; v_call: TRBV11-2; cdr3_nt: TGTGCCAGCAGCTTGGCTCTGGCCAACAATGAGCAGTTCTTC; cdr3_aa: CASSLALANNEQFF
d_call: TRBD1; clone_size: -; j_call: TRBJ2-1; v_call: TRBV11-3; cdr3_nt: TGTGCCAGCAGCTTAGAGGGACAGGGTTACAATGAGCAGTTCTTC; cdr3_aa: CASSLEGQGYNEQFF
d_call: TRBD1; clone_size: -; j_call: TRBJ1-3; v_call: TRBV24-1; cdr3_nt: TGTGCCACCAGTGATCCAGGGACAGGGGGAAACACCATATATTTT; cdr3_aa: CATSDPGTGGNTIYF
d_call: TRBD2; clone_size: -; j_call: TRBJ2-6; v_call: TRBV25-1; cdr3_nt: TGTGCCAGCAGGGCGTCAGGTAGCGGGAGCTCTGGGGCCAACGTCCTGACTTTC; cdr3_aa: CASRASGSGSSGANVLTF
d_call: TRBD1; clone_size: -; j_call: TRBJ2-7; v_call: TRBV6-5; cdr3_nt: TGTGCCAGCAGTCAAAGGACAGGGGACCACGAGCAGTACTTC; cdr3_aa: CASSQRTGDHEQYF
d_call: -; clone_size: -; j_call: TRBJ1-4; v_call: TRBV7-2; cdr3_nt: TGTGCCAGCAGCTTGTCCAGGTTAAATGAAAAACTGTTTTTT; cdr3_aa: CASSLSRLNEKLFF
d_call: TRBD1; clone_size: -; j_call: TRBJ2-7; v_call: TRBV6-1; cdr3_nt: TGTGCCAGCAGTGCCCGTCCTCCACAGGGGAGCTCCTACGAGCAGTACTTC; cdr3_aa: CASSARPPQGSSYEQYF
d_call: TRBD1; clone_size: -; j_call: TRBJ1-2; v_call: TRBV30; cdr3_nt: TGTGCCTGGAGTCCGGGTTTACTGCAGGGGGTTGGTGGCTACACCTTC; cdr3_aa: CAWSPGLLQGVGGYTF
d_call: -; clone_size: -; j_call: TRBJ2-1; v_call: TRBV3-1/TRBV3-2; cdr3_nt: TGTGCCAGCAGCCAAGATTGGGCCAGGGTTATTGAGCAGTTCTTC; cdr3_aa: CASSQDWARVIEQFF
d_call: TRBD1; clone_size: -; j_call: TRBJ1-1; v_call: TRBV27; cdr3_nt: TGTGCCAGCAGGCAGACAGGGCGTACTGAAGCTTTCTTT; cdr3_aa: CASRQTGRTEAFF
d_call: TRBD1; clone_size: -; j_call: TRBJ1-1; v_call: TRBV5-1; cdr3_nt: TGCGCCAGCAGCTTCGGACAGGATCTCATGAACACTGAAGCTTTCTTT; cdr3_aa: CASSFGQDLMNTEAFF
d_call: TRBD1; clone_size: -; j_call: TRBJ2-5; v_call: TRBV27; cdr3_nt: TGTGCCAGCAGCCACGGGACAGAAGAGACCCAGTACTTC; cdr3_aa: CASSHGTEETQYF
d_call: -; clone_size: -; j_call: TRBJ2-1; v_call: TRBV28; cdr3_nt: TGTGCCAGCAGTCTGCGAAATGAGCAGTTCTTC; cdr3_aa: CASSLRNEQFF
d_call: -; clone_size: few; j_call: TRBJ1-2; v_call: TRBV5-6; cdr3_nt: TGTGCCAGCAGCTTGGGCAGCGCTAACTATGGCTACACCTTC; cdr3_aa: CASSLGSANYGYTF
d_call: -; clone_size: -; j_call: TRBJ2-1; v_call: TRBV4-1; cdr3_nt: TGCGCCAGCCGGACCGACAGGGGGGTAGGTAGCGGGAGATCGTATGAGCAGTTCTTC; cdr3_aa: CASRTDRGVGSGRSYEQFF
d_call: TRBD2; clone_size: -; j_call: TRBJ2-7; v_call: TRBV5-1; cdr3_nt: TGCGCCAGCAGCCGCGGGGGAACGACGTACGAGCAGTACTTC; cdr3_aa: CASSRGGTTYEQYF
d_call: TRBD1; clone_size: -; j_call: TRBJ1-5; v_call: TRBV5-4; cdr3_nt: TGTGCCAGCAGCGTCGGGACAGGGGTAGGTCGGCCCCAGCATTTT; cdr3_aa: CASSVGTGVGRPQHF
d_call: -; clone_size: -; j_call: TRBJ1-3; v_call: TRBV18; cdr3_nt: TGTGCCAGCTCACCCTCCTCTGGAAACACCATATATTTT; cdr3_aa: CASSPSSGNTIYF
d_call: -; clone_size: -; j_call: TRBJ2-3; v_call: TRBV2; cdr3_nt: TGTGCCAGCAGGGTCGGGGGAGGCAGCACAGATACGCAGTATTTT; cdr3_aa: CASRVGGGSTDTQYF
d_call: TRBD1; clone_size: -; j_call: TRBJ1-5; v_call: TRBV28; cdr3_nt: TGTGCCAGCAGTCCTCGACAGGGTGCCTATCAGCCCCAGCATTTT; cdr3_aa: CASSPRQGAYQPQHF
d_call: -; clone_size: -; j_call: TRBJ1-1; v_call: TRBV18; cdr3_nt: TGTGCCAGCTCACCACCGGTAGGGGGGAACACTGAAGCTTTCTTT; cdr3_aa: CASSPPVGGNTEAFF
d_call: -; clone_size: -; j_call: TRBJ1-2; v_call: TRBV19; cdr3_nt: TGTGCCAGTAGTAACTCCGGGACACTTAACTATGGCTACACCTTC; cdr3_aa: CASSNSGTLNYGYTF
d_call: -; clone_size: -; j_call: TRBJ1-1; v_call: TRBV11-2; cdr3_nt: TGTGCCAGCAGCGAACAGCTGAACACTGAAGCTTTCTTT; cdr3_aa: CASSEQLNTEAFF
d_call: -; clone_size: -; j_call: TRBJ1-3; v_call: TRBV15; cdr3_nt: TGTGCCACCAGCAGAGGGGCGGGGGGGCGAGGAAACACCATATATTTT; cdr3_aa: CATSRGAGGRGNTIYF
d_call: TRBD1; clone_size: -; j_call: TRBJ1-2; v_call: TRBV7-2; cdr3_nt: TGTGCCAGCAGCTTAGTGGTGACAGGGGGCTACACCTTC; cdr3_aa: CASSLVVTGGYTF
d_call: TRBD2; clone_size: few; j_call: TRBJ2-4; v_call: TRBV11-2; cdr3_nt: TGTGCCAGCAGCTTTGGCGGGAGCGCCAAAAACATTCAGTACTTC; cdr3_aa: CASSFGGSAKNIQYF
d_call: -; clone_size: -; j_call: TRBJ2-7; v_call: TRBV6-5; cdr3_nt: TGTGCCAGCAGTAGGAGGCGGGGAACCTACGAGCAGTACTTC; cdr3_aa: CASSRRRGTYEQYF
d_call: TRBD1; clone_size: -; j_call: TRBJ2-3; v_call: TRBV19; cdr3_nt: TGTGCCAGTAGTAGAAGGACAGGGGGGAACACAGATACGCAGTATTTT; cdr3_aa: CASSRRTGGNTDTQYF